Shown below are 15 T cell receptor beta chains from a single sample sequenced in a study of regulatory T cells in long-lasting Graves disease. Documented time point: newly diagnosed GD, antithyroid drugs for less than 3 months. Extracted RNA from PBMCs served as the source of the TCR library. In building TCR beta libraries, iRepertoire HTBI primers were used together with Arm-PCR of CDR3 regions. TCRdb itself ran the multiplex PCR reads through MiXCR, one entry per CDR3 protein. Of approximately 310,000 distinct CDR3 sequences listed, more than 15% were seen once; the top ten hold more than 35%. The sequences come from peripheral blood mononuclear cells (PBMCs), collected at new diagnosis, from a patient treated with antithyroid drugs. The receptor set was obtained from a female donor with Graves disease.

This clonotype was seen at least ten times. The V gene is TRBV6-1, the J gene TRBJ1-1; D not resolved. Trimming pared 6 bases from V and 5 bases from J, leaving 22 bases between. This CDR3 spans 16 amino acids. Germline loops: CDR1 MNHNS, CDR2 SASEGT. This chain's CDR3 is CASSFTLGGGGTEAFF. Written as DNA, the CDR3 is TGTGCCAGCAGCTTTACCTTGGGCGGCGGTGGTACTGAAGCTTTCTTT.

This rearrangement joins TRBV2 to TRBJ2-1; 8 bases align to TRBD2. The CDR3 is 15 residues long. V gave up 6 bases and J gave up 6 bases; unmatched junction bases: 10. Germline lookup yields CDR1 SNHLY and CDR2 FYNNEI. CDR3 DNA: TGTGCCAGCAGCGCCCAGCGGGAGAGGGGCAATGAGCAGTTCTTC. It specifies CASSAQRERGNEQFF.

This clonotype came up many times. The rearrangement links TRBV30 to TRBJ2-7, with D perhaps matching TRBD1 (5 bases). The CDR3 is 13 amino acids. V dropped 4 bases and J dropped 3 bases, with 13 bases sitting between them. The V gene's germline CDR1 is GTSNPN and CDR2 SVGIG (reference sequence). CDR3 DNA sequence: TGTGCCTGGATGTCCCAGGGCAACTACGAGCAGTACTTC. Protein sequence: CAWMSQGNYEQYF.

In its sample, this clonotype was seen many times. The chain uses TRBV10-2 and TRBJ1-1, with D maybe TRBD1 (5 bases). The CDR3 has 14 amino acids. V lost 4 bases and J lost 6, with 15 bases in between. Germline CDR1 and CDR2: WSHSY and SAAADI. In DNA form, the CDR3 reads TGCGCCAGCAGTGGGTTAGGAGGGGTGGCTGAAGCTTTCTTT. This sequence encodes CASSGLGGVAEAFF.

To note about this clonotype: A much larger clonotype is one base distant, so this may be a read error. The chain joins TRBV3-1 to TRBJ2-4; D not certain. Germline V CDR1 and CDR2: LGHDT, YNNKEL (reference sequence). The CDR3 contains 13 residues. Trimming stripped 1 base from V and 13 bases from J, with 14 bases between. CDR3 sequence: CASSQGQRGEQYF. CDR3 DNA sequence: TGTGCCAGCAGCCAAGGGCAACGCGGTGAGCAGTACTTC. Full variable domain (remainder filled in from reference TRBV3-1 and TRBJ2-4): DTAVSQTPKYLVTQMGNDKSIKCEQNLGHDTMYWYKQDSKKFLKIMFSYNNKELIINETVPNRFSPKSPDKAHLNLHINSLELGDSAVYFCASSQGQRGEQYFGAGTRLSVL.

This clonotype was picked up a small number of times. The genes are TRBV20-1 and TRBJ2-1, with 8 bases identical to TRBD1. V lost 5 bases, J lost 5 bases, and 11 bases stayed unmatched. Germline V gene data show CDR1 as DFQATT and CDR2 as SNEGSKA (reference sequence). The CDR3 covers 15 residues. The CDR3 here is CSALRTGWTDNEQFF. The CDR3 region has the DNA TGCAGTGCTTTAAGGACAGGGTGGACGGACAATGAGCAGTTCTTC.

This clonotype appeared many times. The gene calls are TRBV27 and TRBJ1-1; TRBD1 is a possible D gene (5 bases). Germline V gene lookup returns CDR1 MNHEY and CDR2 SMNVEV (reference sequence). This CDR3 has 12 residues. The V end was cut by 4 bases, the J end by 5 bases, with 8 bases between. The CDR3 region is CASSYKGTEAFF. Written as DNA, the CDR3 is TGTGCCAGCAGTTATAAGGGGACTGAAGCTTTCTTT.

This clonotype was observed at least ten times. This sequence joins TRBV7-9 and TRBJ1-4, with D unclear. Germline values: CDR1 SEHNR, CDR2 FQNEAQ (reference sequence). The CDR3 spans 17 residues. The V gene lost 5 bases and the J gene lost 5 bases, with 21 bases spanning the gap. Written as DNA, the CDR3 is TGTGCCAGCAGCCGAAGGCCCCAGATCCAGGAAAATGAAAAACTGTTTTTT. Encoded protein: CASSRRPQIQENEKLFF.

This clonotype was detected many times. The CDR3 spells CSARRGPSTDTQYF. DNA of the CDR3: TGCAGTGCTCGAAGAGGTCCTAGCACAGATACGCAGTATTTT. The J gene is TRBJ2-3, the V gene TRBV20-1, with unresolved D. Germline CDR1 and CDR2: DFQATT and SNEGSKA (reference sequence). This CDR3 comprises 14 residues. V was cut by 5 bases and J by 0 bases, with 12 bases left in between.

The table lists this clonotype with many counts. The chain links TRBV2 to TRBJ2-7; TRBD2 aligns across 11 bases. The CDR3 is 22 residues long. J gave up 2 bases and V 8 bases, and 29 bases lay outside the gene matches. Germline V gene data show CDR1 as SNHLY and CDR2 as FYNNEI. The CDR3 protein is CASPRAGTISSGRPRGPYEQYF. The DNA of the CDR3 is TGTGCCAGCCCAAGGGCCGGGACCATCTCTAGCGGGAGGCCGCGGGGCCCCTACGAGCAGTACTTC.

This clonotype came up many times. The rearrangement uses TRBV2 and TRBJ2-4, with 8 bases identical to TRBD1. V lost 7 bases and J lost 5; bases outside the gene matches: 1. Germline-derived CDR1 and CDR2 are SNHLY and FYNNEI. The CDR3 extends over 12 amino acids. CDR3 amino acids: CASTTGENIQYF. DNA of the CDR3: TGTGCCAGCACGACAGGGGAAAACATTCAGTACTTC.

This clonotype was observed many times. Here the CDR3 DNA reads TGTGCCACCAGCAGACCCATCGACAGGAATGGCTACACCTTC. Translated: CATSRPIDRNGYTF. The chain has TRBV15 and TRBJ1-2, with a possible D match to TRBD1 (6 bases). This CDR3 is 14 amino acids long. Germline V gene sequence: CDR1 LNHNV, CDR2 YYDKDF (reference sequence). V was cut by 2 bases and J by 6 bases, with 13 bases left in between. Variable domain in full (rest from reference TRBV15 and TRBJ1-2): DAMVIQNPRYQVTQFGKPVTLSCSQTLNHNVMYWYQQKSSQAPKLLFHYYDKDFNNEADTPDNFQSRRPNTSFCFLDIRSPGLGDTAMYLCATSRPIDRNGYTFGSGTRLTVV.

The rearrangement links TRBV5-1 to TRBJ2-3; 7 positions agree with TRBD1. The CDR3 is made up of 15 amino acids. The trim removed 0 bases at V and 6 bases at J, leaving 7 bases unmatched. CDR1 and CDR2 from the germline V gene are SGHRS and YFSETQ. The CDR3 nucleotides read TGCGCCAGCAGCTTGGTGGACAGGAGAGGCGATACGCAGTATTTT. This encodes CASSLVDRRGDTQYF.

Comment on this clonotype: A much larger clone differs from this one at a single base, so this may be a read error. This chain links TRBV7-8 with TRBJ2-7, with 8 bases that match TRBD2. The CDR3 has 15 residues. CDR1 is SGHVS, CDR2 FQNEAQ, per germline. V shed 3 bases and J 5 bases; nucleotides not matched to a gene: 9. The CDR3 nucleotides are TGTGCCAGCAGCTTCGGGGCGGGAGGTCCCGACGAGCAGTACTTC. This codes for CASSFGAGGPDEQYF.

This clonotype has ten or more counts. The chain recombines TRBV27 with TRBJ2-7, with D perhaps matching TRBD1 (6 bases). The length of the CDR3 is 15 residues. V gave up 4 bases and J gave up 4 bases, with 17 bases separating them. Germline V gene lookup returns CDR1 MNHEY and CDR2 SMNVEV (reference sequence). The CDR3 reads CASSSDSSIFYEQYF. The CDR3 nucleotides read TGTGCCAGCAGTTCGGACAGTTCGATCTTTTACGAGCAGTACTTC.